One and the same sample provided the 8 T cell receptor beta chains below, sequenced in a study of shared clonotypes between healthy human individuals. Sequencing used immunoSEQ multiplex PCR; TCRdb keeps in-frame clones, though not all of them. The repertoire includes 2 million to 2.5 million clones, over 85% of them detected once, and 0.85% to 1.3% sits in the top ten. Naive CD8 cells lacked CD45RO and underwent positive selection for CCR7, leaving out terminally differentiated effector memory CD45RA+ cells. Sequencing input: naive CD8+ T cells sorted from blood. The receptors here all came from a man aged 18 to 29 in good health.

CDR3 amino acids: CASSESESAETQYF. The CDR3 coding sequence is TGTGCCAGCAGTGAAAGTGAGTCGGCGGAGACCCAGTACTTC. V is TRBV6-1 and J is TRBJ2-5, with D hard to call. The CDR3 runs 14 residues. V was pared by 2 bases and J by 5 bases, with 12 bases between. Germline V gene sequence: CDR1 MNHNS, CDR2 SASEGT.

The chain uses TRBV9 and TRBJ2-3; D not resolved. Germline V CDR1 and CDR2: SGDLS, YYNGEE. This CDR3 comprises 12 residues. V dropped 4 bases and J dropped 3 bases, with 6 bases sitting between them. The CDR3 DNA is TGTGCCAGCAGCACCCAGACAGATACGCAGTATTTT. This encodes CASSTQTDTQYF.

V gene TRBV15 combines with J gene TRBJ2-7, with 8 bases fitting TRBD2. This CDR3 contains 16 residues. Germline V CDR1 and CDR2: LNHNV, YYDKDF (reference sequence). The junction had 15 bases not matched to a gene; V was cut back by 5 bases and J by 6 bases. The CDR3 loop is CATSPYGGLARSEQYF. CDR3 bases: TGTGCCACCAGCCCCTACGGCGGACTAGCCCGTTCCGAGCAGTACTTC.

This clone came up once. The chain links TRBV7-9 to TRBJ2-3, with TRBD1 as a possible D gene (6 bases). V was trimmed by 0 bases and J by 2 bases, leaving 12 bases between them. The germline V gene has CDR1 SEHNR and CDR2 FQNEAQ (reference sequence). The CDR3 covers 16 residues. The CDR3: CASSLAGAYPTDTQYF. The CDR3 nucleotides are TGTGCCAGCAGCTTAGCGGGGGCATACCCCACAGATACGCAGTATTTT. Looking up the rest from reference TRBV7-9 and TRBJ2-3 gives the full variable domain: DTGVSQNPRHKITKRGQNVTFRCDPISEHNRLYWYRQTLGQGPEFLTYFQNEAQLEKSRLLSDRFSAERPKGSFSTLEIQRTEQGDSAMYLCASSLAGAYPTDTQYFGPGTRLTVL.

This chain links TRBV7-8 with TRBJ1-2; no definite D call. The CDR3 runs 12 residues. Germline loops: CDR1 SGHVS, CDR2 FQNEAQ. Trimming left V 2 bases short and J 13 bases short, with 14 bases between. The CDR3 protein is CASSLISTAITF. The CDR3 bases are TGTGCCAGCAGCTTAATTTCGACCGCCATCACCTTC. The full variable domain, completed using reference TRBV7-8 and TRBJ1-2, is GAGVSQSPRYKVAKRGQDVALRCDPISGHVSLFWYQQALGQGPEFLTYFQNEAQLDKSGLPSDRFFAERPEGSVSTLKIQRTQQEDSAVYLCASSLISTAITFGSGTRLTVV.

The V call is TRBV5-1, the J call TRBJ2-1, with TRBD2 identical over 8 bases. V shed 4 bases, J shed 3 bases, and the junction held 6 bases outside the gene matches. The CDR3 has 15 amino acids. Looked up from germline, CDR1 is SGHRS and CDR2 is YFSETQ. The CDR3 here is CASSMAGGNYNEQFF. Written as DNA, the CDR3 is TGCGCCAGCAGCATGGCGGGGGGCAACTACAATGAGCAGTTCTTC.

In DNA form, the CDR3 reads TGTGCCAGCAGCCCCTGGACAGGGACCCACGAGCAGTACTTC. This gives the protein CASSPWTGTHEQYF. The chain combines TRBV9 with TRBJ2-7; 8 positions agree with TRBD1. CDR3 length: 14 residues. Looked up from germline, CDR1 is SGDLS and CDR2 is YYNGEE. V was pared by 4 bases and J by 5 bases, with 8 bases of the junction left unmatched.

The chain employs TRBV6-5 and TRBJ2-7; 7 bases are a match to TRBD1. Unmatched junction bases numbered 2, after V lost 0 bases and J lost 3 bases. Germline V gene lookup returns CDR1 MNHEY and CDR2 SVGAGI. The CDR3 loop spans 14 amino acids. In DNA, the CDR3 is TGTGCCAGCAGTTACTCAGACAGGGACTACGAGCAGTACTTC. The encoded protein is CASSYSDRDYEQYF.